This TCR beta chain was recovered during a study of OX40 agonist ivuxolimab in advanced cancers. Overall study context: At 0.01 to 10 mg/kg, ivuxolimab was administered intravenously to patients every 2 weeks. Prior anti-PD-1, anti-PD-L1 or anti-CTLA-4 therapy did not bar entry, and approximately 40% had some. Partial response was recorded in three patients: one hepatocellular carcinoma and two cutaneous melanoma cases. Overall study results and limits: Some of the lowest clonal expansion was seen in partial responders at 0.1-3.0 mg/kg.

As to this clone: The antigen remains undetermined.

Some clones are missing from TCRdb's copy, which holds only in-frame ones; the method was immunoSEQ multiplex PCR. The table shows roughly 34,000 clones, with over 65% occurring only once. This receptor was obtained from an adult with an advanced solid tumor such as melanoma, head and neck, liver or kidney cancer. The sequencing used CD4+ or CD8+ T cells sorted from blood, collected in a trial of the OX40 agonist ivuxolimab.

CDR3 in amino acids: CASSLVGRVVEAFF. CDR3 coding DNA: TGTGCCAGCAGCTTAGTCGGCCGGGTGGTTGAAGCTTTCTTT. The chain links TRBV7-9 to TRBJ1-1; D uncertain. In germline, CDR1 is SEHNR, CDR2 FQNEAQ (reference sequence). Trimming pared 1 base from V and 7 bases from J, leaving 13 bases between. The CDR3 extends over 14 amino acids. Based on the CDR3 plus reference TRBV7-9 and TRBJ1-1, the full variable domain is DTGVSQNPRHKITKRGQNVTFRCDPISEHNRLYWYRQTLGQGPEFLTYFQNEAQLEKSRLLSDRFSAERPKGSFSTLEIQRTEQGDSAMYLCASSLVGRVVEAFFGQGTRLTVV.